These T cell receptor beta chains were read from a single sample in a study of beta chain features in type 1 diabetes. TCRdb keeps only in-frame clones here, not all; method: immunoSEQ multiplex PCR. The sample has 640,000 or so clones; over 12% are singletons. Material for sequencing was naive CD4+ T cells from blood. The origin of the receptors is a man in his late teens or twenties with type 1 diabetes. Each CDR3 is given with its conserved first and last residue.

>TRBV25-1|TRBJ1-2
CASSEPGGQKTYGYTF
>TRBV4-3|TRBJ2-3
CASSQTMGSLTSTDTQYF
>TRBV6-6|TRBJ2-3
CASSLADTDTQYF
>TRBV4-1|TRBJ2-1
CASSHKLAGNEQFF
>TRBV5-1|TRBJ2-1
CASSLERESFEDEQFF
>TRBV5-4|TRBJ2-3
CASSAKQGNADTQYF
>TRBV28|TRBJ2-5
CASRSGTGGFQETQYF
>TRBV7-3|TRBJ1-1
CASSFGGTGVMAEAFF
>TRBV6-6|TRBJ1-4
CASGPDRGNEKLFF
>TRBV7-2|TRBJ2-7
CASSPFGSVPYEQYF
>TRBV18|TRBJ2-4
CASSPGAKNIQYF
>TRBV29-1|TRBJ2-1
CSGDRGLDEQFF
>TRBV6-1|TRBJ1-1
CATDSGAEAFF
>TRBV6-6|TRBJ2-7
CASSYVSRGPYEQYF
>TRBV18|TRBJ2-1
CASSPLSGGDEQFF
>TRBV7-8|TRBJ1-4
CASSPLSRGNEKLFF